The 32 T cell receptor beta chains below were found in one sample sequenced in a study of blood T cell repertoires in COVID-19. The assay was immunoSEQ multiplex PCR, and TCRdb's table has in-frame clones only and misses some. The data hold around 300,000 clones, with around 86% observed a single time. Sequenced input: peripheral blood. These receptor sequences come from a man aged 50 to 60 with acute or convalescent COVID-19.

This chain connects TRBV5-4 to TRBJ2-3, with 13 bases matching TRBD2. CDR1 and CDR2 from the germline V gene are SGHNT and YYREEE (reference sequence). The trim removed 4 bases at V and 2 bases at J, leaving 10 bases unmatched. The CDR3 totals 18 residues. CDR3 sequence: CASSTSGGAGIYTDTQYF. Written as DNA, the CDR3 is TGTGCCAGCAGCACTAGCGGGGGGGCAGGAATTTACACAGATACGCAGTATTTT.

The chain is built from TRBV5-1 and TRBJ2-1; D gene uncertain. Germline V gene sequence: CDR1 SGHRS, CDR2 YFSETQ. The CDR3 length is 13 residues. The V gene lost 1 base and the J gene lost 8 bases, with 10 bases spanning the gap. Here the CDR3 reads CASSLRAPDEQFF. The CDR3 DNA sequence: TGCGCCAGCAGCTTGAGAGCCCCCGATGAGCAGTTCTTC.

The gene calls are TRBV29-1 and TRBJ2-5; 8 bases are a match to TRBD1. With 6 bases clipped from V and 5 bases from J, the junction kept 8 bases outside the gene matches. The germline V gene encodes CDR1 SQVTM and CDR2 ANQGSEA. This CDR3 spans 13 amino acids. CDR3 nucleotides: TGCAGCGTGGATCAGGGGGCTCGTGAGACCCAGTACTTC. This sequence encodes CSVDQGARETQYF.

The V call is TRBV7-8, the J call TRBJ2-1; 11 bases line up with TRBD1. The CDR3 sequence is 14 residues long. The V gene end was trimmed by 2 bases and the J gene end by 10 bases; junction bases not matched to a gene: 4. Germline CDR1 SGHVS, CDR2 FQNEAQ. The CDR3 is CASSLWTGGNEQFF. Here the CDR3 DNA reads TGTGCCAGCAGCTTATGGACAGGGGGCAACGAGCAGTTCTTC.

This rearrangement joins TRBV7-9 to TRBJ1-1; possible D gene TRBD1, 5 bases. V gave up 3 bases and J gave up 6 bases, with 8 bases separating them. The CDR3 has 12 residues. The V gene's germline CDR1 is SEHNR and CDR2 FQNEAQ (reference sequence). Here the CDR3 DNA reads TGTGCCAGCAGCTTGGGGGGGTCTGAAGCTTTCTTT. It specifies CASSLGGSEAFF.

This clone was counted a few times. As DNA, the CDR3 is TGTGCCAGCAGTTTTGAGGGGGCCAGCAATCAGCCCCAGCATTTT. Translation gives CASSFEGASNQPQHF. The chain couples TRBV6-6 to TRBJ1-5, with 7 bases that match TRBD1. CDR1 is MNHNY and CDR2 is SVGAGI in the germline V gene (reference sequence). The CDR3 is made up of 15 amino acids. The V and J ends lost 4 bases and 1 base, in that order; junction bases with no gene match: 4.

The chain uses TRBV5-1 and TRBJ2-5, with 7 bases lining up with TRBD1. This CDR3 is 15 amino acids long. Germline loops: CDR1 SGHRS, CDR2 YFSETQ. J lost 1 base, V lost 4 bases, and 7 bases had no gene match. For the CDR3, the DNA is TGCGCCAGCAGCGACCCACAGGGGAGCCAAGAGACCCAGTACTTC. It yields the protein CASSDPQGSQETQYF. Together with reference TRBV5-1 and TRBJ2-5, the CDR3 gives the full variable domain: KAGVTQTPRYLIKTRGQQVTLSCSPISGHRSVSWYQQTPGQGLQFLFEYFSETQRNKGNFPGRFSGRQFSNSRSEMNVSTLELGDSALYLCASSDPQGSQETQYFGPGTRLLVL.

This sequence joins TRBV10-3 and TRBJ2-3; D is perhaps TRBD2 (5 bases). Trimming left V 2 bases short and J 4 bases short, with 7 bases between. From germline, CDR1 is ENHRY and CDR2 SYGVKD. The CDR3 has 13 amino acids. The CDR3 loop reads CAISEGLADTQYF. DNA for the CDR3: TGTGCCATCAGTGAGGGACTGGCAGATACGCAGTATTTT.

J is TRBJ2-7 and V is TRBV25-1; D call uncertain. CDR1 and CDR2 from the germline V gene are MGHDK and SYGVNS. The CDR3 consists of 11 residues. Between the trimmed V and J ends, which lost 4 bases and 3 bases, there was a span of 4 bases. The CDR3 loop is CASSGHYEQYF. CDR3 nucleotide sequence: TGTGCCAGCAGTGGACACTACGAGCAGTACTTC.

This rearrangement joins TRBV5-1 to TRBJ1-4; no reliable D call. V was trimmed by 4 bases and J by 3 bases, leaving 16 bases between them. CDR3 size: 16 residues. Germline loops: CDR1 SGHRS, CDR2 YFSETQ. The CDR3 nucleotides read TGCGCCAGCAGCGCCGGACTCCGCACGGCTAATGAAAAACTGTTTTTT. Amino acids: CASSAGLRTANEKLFF.

The chain combines TRBV12-3 or TRBV12-4 with TRBJ2-7, with D unclear. The CDR3 runs to 11 residues. The V gene lost 5 bases and the J gene lost 7 bases, with 9 bases spanning the gap. Here the CDR3 DNA reads TGTGCCAGCAGTCTCAGGCAGGAGCAGTACTTC. Its protein product is CASSLRQEQYF.

CDR3 residues: CASSLRGTGELFF. The CDR3 DNA sequence: TGCGCCAGCAGCCTTAGGGGCACCGGGGAGCTGTTTTTT. This chain links TRBV10-1 with TRBJ2-2; TRBD1 is a possible D gene (5 bases). The germline V gene encodes CDR1 WNHNN and CDR2 SYGVQD (reference sequence). The V end lost 6 bases, the J end lost 4 bases, and 9 bases lay between the germline ends. This CDR3 has 13 amino acids.

For this clone: Mismatch with germline at one junction end may stem from a read error. This chain links TRBV7-7 with TRBJ2-7; 9 nucleotides agree with TRBD1. The CDR3 extends over 14 amino acids. Germline V gene data show CDR1 as SSHAT and CDR2 as FNYEAQ (reference sequence). The CDR3 nucleotides are TGTGCTAGCAGTGCCGGGACAGGGAACTACGAGCAGTACTTC. The encoded protein is CASSAGTGNYEQYF.

The rearrangement joins TRBV27 to TRBJ2-1, with D possibly TRBD2 on 7 matching bases. Trimming removed 1 base from V and 4 bases from J, with 14 bases in between. Germline values: CDR1 MNHEY, CDR2 SMNVEV (reference sequence). The CDR3 totals 16 residues. The CDR3 region has the DNA TGTGCCAGCAGTTTATTTCGGGGGGCCCCTTACAATGAGCAGTTCTTC. It yields the protein CASSLFRGAPYNEQFF.

V gene TRBV7-8 combines with J gene TRBJ2-3, with TRBD2 matching over 10 bases. The CDR3 has 16 amino acids. Germline CDR1 and CDR2: SGHVS and FQNEAQ. V was clipped by 4 bases and J by 5 bases; unmatched bases: 9. CDR3 sequence reads: CASSSNSGGPGDTQYF. CDR3 bases: TGTGCCAGCAGCTCCAATAGCGGGGGGCCAGGAGATACGCAGTATTTT.

The chain has TRBV7-9 and TRBJ1-2; D unclear. The germline V and J ends were trimmed by 1 base and 1 base, with 10 bases remaining between them. CDR1 and CDR2 (germline): SEHNR, FQNEAQ (reference sequence). The CDR3 covers 15 residues. The CDR3 DNA reads TGTGCCAGCAGCTTAGTGGCAGATTTTAACTATGGCTACACCTTC. Its translation is CASSLVADFNYGYTF.

V usage is TRBV14 and J usage is TRBJ2-5; D is perhaps TRBD1 (6 bases). The CDR3 length is 13 residues. Germline V CDR1 and CDR2: SGHDN, FVKESK. V shed 2 bases and J shed 3 bases, with 7 bases lying between them. The CDR3 sequence: CASSQWTEETQYF. The CDR3 DNA reads as TGTGCCAGCAGCCAATGGACAGAAGAGACCCAGTACTTC.

This rearrangement joins TRBV5-1 to TRBJ2-5; D is perhaps TRBD1 (6 bases). The CDR3 spans 17 residues. Germline V gene sequence: CDR1 SGHRS, CDR2 YFSETQ. Trimming left V 3 bases short and J 0 bases short, with 18 bases between. CDR3 in DNA: TGCGCCAGCAGCTCTGGACAGCATGGTCCGTACCAAGAGACCCAGTACTTC. This translates into CASSSGQHGPYQETQYF.

CDR3 sequence (DNA): TGTGCCAGCAGCACCCAGGGGGGCGAGCAGTACTTC. It specifies CASSTQGGEQYF. V gene TRBV21-1 combines with J gene TRBJ2-7; the D segment call TRBD1 is taken from the table without a DNA check. TRBV21-1 is a pseudogene segment. The CDR3 contains 12 residues.

The chain joins TRBV6-4 to TRBJ1-1; D remains unclear. The V end lost 6 bases, the J end lost 0 bases, and 8 bases lay between the germline ends. CDR1 and CDR2 from the germline V gene are MRHNA and SNTAGT. The CDR3 spans 13 residues. The CDR3 bases are TGTGCCAGCAGCGCGAAGTTGAACACTGAAGCTTTCTTT. As protein: CASSAKLNTEAFF.

The V and J genes are TRBV6-5 and TRBJ2-5, with 10 bases matching TRBD2. There are 15 residues in the CDR3. The junction had 4 bases not matched to a gene; V was cut back by 5 bases and J by 1 base. CDR1 is MNHEY, CDR2 SVGAGI, per germline. CDR3 protein: CASSIRTSGQETQYF. The CDR3 DNA is TGTGCCAGCAGTATACGGACTAGCGGCCAAGAGACCCAGTACTTC.

V is TRBV6-5 and J is TRBJ2-3; TRBD2 agrees at 8 bases. There are 15 residues in the CDR3. Per germline, CDR1 MNHEY and CDR2 SVGAGI. The V and J ends lost 6 bases and 3 bases, in that order; junction bases with no gene match: 8. The chain's CDR3 is CASSRRGERTDTQYF. The CDR3 DNA sequence: TGTGCCAGCAGCCGGCGGGGGGAAAGGACAGATACGCAGTATTTT.

This chain connects TRBV5-1 to TRBJ1-4; D remains unclear. V lost 1 base and J 7 bases, leaving 20 bases between the germline ends. This CDR3 comprises 17 residues. Germline CDR1 is SGHRS and CDR2 is YFSETQ. Here the CDR3 DNA reads TGCGCCAGCAGCTTGAGACTGAGGGAAGATGGCCTTGAAAAACTGTTTTTT. This codes for CASSLRLREDGLEKLFF.

This chain uses TRBV19 with TRBJ1-3; D might be TRBD1 (6 bases). V lost 7 bases to trimming and J lost 0 bases, with 13 bases between them. CDR3 length: 15 amino acids. CDR1 and CDR2 (germline): LNHDA, SQIVND (reference sequence). The CDR3 DNA reads as TGTGCCAGTACCACAACAGGGTACTCTGGAAACACCATATATTTT. Encoded protein: CASTTTGYSGNTIYF.

The rearrangement uses TRBV2 and TRBJ2-1, with 12 positions matching TRBD2. Germline trimming cut 11 bases from V and 13 bases from J; bases unmatched to any gene: 18. Germline V gene lookup returns CDR1 SNHLY and CDR2 FYNNEI. CDR3 length equals 15 residues. The CDR3 here is CAERAASGGEVDQFF. CDR3 in DNA: TGTGCCGAGCGGGCGGCTAGCGGGGGGGAGGTGGACCAGTTCTTC.

The chain carries TRBV25-1 and TRBJ2-5, with 12 bases identical to TRBD2. Germline V CDR1 and CDR2: MGHDK, SYGVNS. The CDR3 extends over 17 amino acids. V shed 3 bases and J 5 bases; nucleotides not matched to a gene: 10. As DNA, the CDR3 is TGTGCCAGCAGTGAGGGACTAGCGGGTCCCGAACGGGAGACCCAGTACTTC. Translation gives CASSEGLAGPERETQYF.

The chain is built from TRBV16 and TRBJ2-1, with 10 bases aligning to TRBD2. Per the germline V gene, CDR1 is KGHSY and CDR2 is FQNENV. V lost 0 bases and J lost 7; bases outside the gene matches: 15. The CDR3 consists of 19 residues. CDR3 region: CASSQSKSRLAGVRNEQFF. The DNA of the CDR3 is TGTGCCAGCAGCCAATCTAAATCCCGACTAGCGGGCGTCAGGAATGAGCAGTTCTTC.

This sequence joins TRBV29-1 and TRBJ1-2; possible D gene TRBD1, 6 bases. Trimming took 7 bases from V and 8 from J, leaving 17 bases between them. CDR3 length: 12 amino acids. Germline V gene data show CDR1 as SQVTM and CDR2 as ANQGSEA. The CDR3 is CSAVGGAAGYTF. The CDR3 nucleotides are TGCAGCGCCGTCGGGGGGGCGGCAGGCTACACCTTC.

J is TRBJ2-5 and V is TRBV3-1 (or the pseudogene TRBV3-2), with 13 bases aligning to TRBD2. V lost 3 bases to trimming and J lost 5 bases; unmatched junction nucleotides: 3. The CDR3 has 15 residues. Germline CDR1 and CDR2: LGHDT and YNNKEL (reference sequence). The CDR3 sequence: CASSHTSGGAETQYF. CDR3 sequence (DNA): TGTGCCAGCAGCCACACTAGCGGGGGGGCGGAGACCCAGTACTTC.

The chain recombines TRBV18 with TRBJ1-4, with 8 nucleotides matching TRBD1. Germline CDR1 reads KGHSH; CDR2 reads LQKENI. CDR3 size: 18 residues. The junction had 18 bases not matched to a gene; V was cut back by 4 bases and J by 8 bases. CDR3 in amino acids: CASSQQGGPGQSGEKLFF. CDR3 DNA sequence: TGTGCCAGCTCACAACAGGGGGGGCCGGGTCAATCAGGGGAAAAACTGTTTTTT.

This clone was seen more than once but under ten times. The chain is built from TRBV11-2 and TRBJ1-1; D gene ambiguous. Per the germline V gene, CDR1 is SGHAT and CDR2 is FQNNGV. The CDR3 runs to 17 residues. V was pared by 1 base and J by 6 bases, with 21 bases between. CDR3 loop: CASSLGNFLRVTAEAFF. In nucleotides, the CDR3 is TGTGCCAGCAGCTTAGGTAACTTTCTCCGGGTCACCGCTGAAGCTTTCTTT.

This clone has only a few counts. J is TRBJ1-2 and V is TRBV10-3; 7 bases map to TRBD1. CDR1 and CDR2 (germline): ENHRY, SYGVKD. With V trimmed by 4 bases and J by 4 bases, 6 bases remained unmatched. The CDR3 runs to 14 residues. The DNA of the CDR3 is TGTGCCATCAGTGGAACAGGGGACGCCTATGGCTACACCTTC. Amino acid sequence: CAISGTGDAYGYTF.